These 14 T cell receptor beta chains came from one sample sequenced in a study of graft-versus-host responses after intestinal transplantation. Here immunoSEQ multiplex PCR was the method, and the copy in TCRdb shows in-frame clones only, minus some. Of tens of thousands of clones in the sample, 91% were seen once. For these receptors, no antigen is known. The sequenced sample was unstimulated CD4+ T cells sorted from spleen or lymph node cells, obtained before intestinal transplant. These receptors all stem from a human donor who received an intestinal transplant.

V usage is TRBV7-2 and J usage is TRBJ2-1, with TRBD2 identical over 9 bases. This CDR3 is 15 amino acids long. Germline CDR1 reads SGHTA; CDR2 reads FQGNSA. With V trimmed by 2 bases and J by 1 base, 0 bases remained unmatched. The CDR3 DNA follows: TGTGCCAGCAGCTTAAGCGGGGGGTCCTACAATGAGCAGTTCTTC. It is translated as CASSLSGGSYNEQFF.

The chain uses TRBV7-2 and TRBJ2-7, with 15 bases that match TRBD2. Germline loops: CDR1 SGHTA, CDR2 FQGNSA. This CDR3 spans 17 amino acids. The V and J ends lost 5 bases and 5 bases, in that order; junction bases with no gene match: 10. Here the CDR3 DNA reads TGTGCCAGCAGCCGATGGACTAGCGGGGGGGCCTTCAACGAGCAGTACTTC. This gives the protein CASSRWTSGGAFNEQYF.

The chain recombines TRBV30 with TRBJ2-1; 10 bases fit TRBD2. Germline CDR1 GTSNPN, CDR2 SVGIG (reference sequence). After removal of 4 bases from V and 7 bases from J, the junction contained 13 bases not matched to a gene. CDR3 length equals 16 residues. The CDR3 loop is CAWNPLGLAGENEQFF. The DNA for the CDR3 is TGTGCCTGGAACCCCTTAGGGCTAGCGGGGGAAAATGAGCAGTTCTTC.

This clone was recorded only once. This chain connects TRBV30 to TRBJ2-2; 8 nucleotides agree with TRBD1. The V and J ends lost 3 bases and 5 bases, in that order; junction bases with no gene match: 5. Per the germline V gene, CDR1 is GTSNPN and CDR2 is SVGIG (reference sequence). The CDR3 spans 14 residues. The CDR3 here is CAWRGRTGTGELFF. CDR3 bases: TGTGCCTGGAGGGGTCGGACAGGGACCGGGGAGCTGTTTTTT. The full variable domain, rest sourced from reference TRBV30 and TRBJ2-2, is SQTIHQWPATLVQPVGSPLSLECTVEGTSNPNLYWYRQAAGRGLQLLFYSVGIGQISSEVPQNLSASRPQDRQFILSSKKLLLSDSGFYLCAWRGRTGTGELFFGEGSRLTVL.

Of note for this clone: Other DNA sequences in the same sample also yield this CDR3. V is TRBV5-1 and J is TRBJ2-2; D might be TRBD1 (5 bases). Trimming removed 1 base at V and 1 base at J, with 5 bases between. This CDR3 region has 14 residues. CDR1 and CDR2 from the germline V gene are SGHRS and YFSETQ. The CDR3 sequence: CASSLTGNTGELFF. The CDR3 nucleotides read TGCGCCAGCAGCTTGACAGGGAACACCGGGGAGCTGTTTTTT.

V is TRBV19 and J is TRBJ1-5, with a weak D call TRBD1 (5 bases). V shed 6 bases and J shed 2 bases, with 11 bases lying between them. CDR1 and CDR2 from the germline V gene are LNHDA and SQIVND (reference sequence). This CDR3 is built from 14 residues. The CDR3 loop reads CASSDRRGNQPQHF. CDR3 DNA sequence: TGTGCCAGTAGCGATCGCAGGGGCAATCAGCCCCAGCATTTT.

This chain links TRBV10-2 with TRBJ2-3; D unresolved. Trimming stripped 7 bases from V and 2 bases from J, with 10 bases between. CDR1 WSHSY and CDR2 SAAADI come from the germline V gene. The CDR3 contains 13 residues. The CDR3, as DNA: TGCGCCAGCAACCCAGATTTCACAGATACGCAGTATTTT. Residues: CASNPDFTDTQYF.

The genes are TRBV5-6 and TRBJ1-2; tentative D call: TRBD1 (5 bases). This CDR3 is built from 16 residues. Trimming took 2 bases from V and 1 from J, leaving 15 bases between them. CDR1 is SGHDT and CDR2 is YYEEEE in the germline V gene. In DNA, the CDR3 is TGTGCCAGCAGCTTAAGGGGAGGTCACGTTAACTATGGCTACACCTTC. It codes for CASSLRGGHVNYGYTF.

The chain carries TRBV11-2 and TRBJ1-2; D might be TRBD1 (5 bases). Germline V gives CDR1 SGHAT, CDR2 FQNNGV. The CDR3 is made up of 14 amino acids. V gave up 1 base and J gave up 4 bases, with 10 bases separating them. CDR3 region: CASSLGGNSYGYTF. The CDR3 DNA reads as TGTGCCAGCAGCTTAGGGGGCAACTCCTATGGCTACACCTTC.

The chain is built from TRBV4-1 and TRBJ2-7; D might be TRBD1 (5 bases). Trimming took 0 bases from V and 3 from J, leaving 12 bases between them. The CDR3 loop spans 15 amino acids. CDR1 and CDR2 from the germline V gene are MGHRA and YSYEKL. For the CDR3, the DNA is TGCGCCAGCAGCCAAGAGCAGGGCCGAGGCTACGAGCAGTACTTC. The encoded protein is CASSQEQGRGYEQYF.

Only one count was recorded for this clone. This chain joins TRBV7-2 and TRBJ2-3; D is perhaps TRBD1 (6 bases). Germline CDR1 is SGHTA and CDR2 is FQGNSA. The CDR3 contains 14 residues. The ends were cut back, 5 bases at V and 6 bases at J, with 15 bases in the middle. The CDR3 DNA is TGTGCCAGCAGCCCAGACAGGTTAGCGGATACGCAGTATTTT. Protein: CASSPDRLADTQYF.

The chain uses TRBV10-1 and TRBJ1-5; 9 nucleotides line up with TRBD1. Germline lookup yields CDR1 WNHNN and CDR2 SYGVQD (reference sequence). V gave up 8 bases and J gave up 7 bases; unmatched junction bases: 21. This CDR3 is 18 amino acids long. The CDR3 region has the DNA TGCGCCAGCGATCCAACTGATTCAGGGACAGGGTCGAGGCAGCCCCAGCATTTT. This codes for CASDPTDSGTGSRQPQHF.

V is TRBV6-5 and J is TRBJ1-2; D unclear. Trimming took off 0 bases at V and 2 bases at J, with 7 bases between the two ends. Germline CDR1 MNHEY, CDR2 SVGAGI. The CDR3 spans 14 residues. The CDR3, as DNA: TGTGCCAGCAGTTACTCGAGGCTCAACTATGGCTACACCTTC. Translation: CASSYSRLNYGYTF.

J is TRBJ1-1 and V is TRBV7-9; D not resolved. Germline V CDR1 and CDR2: SEHNR, FQNEAQ (reference sequence). Trimming stripped 2 bases from V and 3 bases from J, with 7 bases between. The CDR3 is 13 amino acids. This CDR3 reads CASSLRRDTEAFF. Here the CDR3 DNA reads TGTGCCAGCAGCTTAAGGCGGGACACTGAAGCTTTCTTT. The entire variable domain, with the rest obtained from reference TRBV7-9 and TRBJ1-1, is as follows: DTGVSQNPRHKITKRGQNVTFRCDPISEHNRLYWYRQTLGQGPEFLTYFQNEAQLEKSRLLSDRFSAERPKGSFSTLEIQRTEQGDSAMYLCASSLRRDTEAFFGQGTRLTVV.